These 14 T cell receptor beta chains originate from one sample sequenced in a study of spatial heterogeneity in lung cancer. Time point given: sample taken at primary tumor resection. One entry per CDR3 protein results from TCRdb running MiXCR on the 5' RACE reads. The sample includes some 38,000 distinct CDR3 sequences, approximately 3.1% of them seen just once. This sample comprised normal lung tissue next to the tumor, obtained at surgery. These receptors all stem from a male donor with early-stage non-small cell lung cancer.

This clonotype has ten or more counts. The chain joins TRBV5-1 to TRBJ1-5; D might be TRBD1 (5 bases). With 4 bases removed from V and 0 bases from J, the gap between germline ends came to 17 bases. CDR1 is SGHRS, CDR2 YFSETQ, per germline. The CDR3 spans 17 residues. In DNA, the CDR3 is TGCGCCAGCAGCGAAACCCCGGTGGGGCCTAGCAATCAGCCCCAGCATTTT. Protein sequence: CASSETPVGPSNQPQHF.

This clonotype was recorded at least ten times. This chain links TRBV12-3 or TRBV12-4 with TRBJ1-1; the match to TRBD1 covers 7 bases. V was clipped by 5 bases and J by 1 base; unmatched bases: 7. The CDR3 has 15 residues. The CDR3 loop reads CASSAWTGSNTEAFF. Written as DNA, the CDR3 is TGTGCCAGCAGTGCCTGGACAGGCTCGAACACTGAAGCTTTCTTT.

This clonotype was detected ten times or more. The V call is TRBV29-1, the J call TRBJ1-1, with TRBD1 matching 8 bases. CDR3 length equals 13 residues. Per the germline V gene, CDR1 is SQVTM and CDR2 is ANQGSEA. Germline trimming cut 7 bases from V and 4 bases from J; bases unmatched to any gene: 8. The CDR3 here is CSAGTGVFTEAFF. The CDR3 nucleotides are TGCAGCGCAGGGACAGGCGTCTTCACTGAAGCTTTCTTT.

This clonotype was recorded at least ten times. This chain uses TRBV7-9 with TRBJ2-1; TRBD2 matches 8 bases. Germline trimming cut 10 bases from V and 2 bases from J; bases unmatched to any gene: 10. Germline lookup yields CDR1 SEHNR and CDR2 FQNEAQ (reference sequence). The CDR3 sequence is 15 residues long. The CDR3 here is CANGKTGGAYNEQFF. CDR3 in DNA: TGTGCCAACGGAAAAACCGGGGGGGCCTACAATGAGCAGTTCTTC.

This clonotype has ten or more counts. The CDR3 nucleotides read TGTGCCAGCAGTGATTGGACAGGGCCTAATTCACCCCTCCACTTT. Translating gives CASSDWTGPNSPLHF. The chain couples TRBV2 to TRBJ1-6; 8 bases are shared with TRBD1. Germline CDR1 is SNHLY and CDR2 is FYNNEI. The length of the CDR3 is 15 residues. The V gene end was trimmed by 3 bases and the J gene end by 6 bases; junction bases not matched to a gene: 4.

At least ten counts were recorded for this clonotype. The chain recombines TRBV6-5 with TRBJ2-3; a possible D gene is TRBD1 (5 bases). This CDR3 has 13 amino acids. Trimming left V 4 bases short and J 6 bases short, with 11 bases between. Germline V gives CDR1 MNHEY, CDR2 SVGAGI. The CDR3 DNA follows: TGTGCCAGCAGTTTTGACAGACGGGATACGCAGTATTTT. It yields the protein CASSFDRRDTQYF.

This chain joins TRBV29-1 and TRBJ1-2; D gene unclear. Between the trimmed V and J ends, which lost 0 bases and 6 bases, there was a span of 11 bases. The CDR3 sequence is 13 residues long. Per the germline V gene, CDR1 is SQVTM and CDR2 is ANQGSEA. The CDR3 protein is CSVEEFPADGYTF. The CDR3 nucleotides are TGCAGCGTTGAAGAGTTCCCAGCAGATGGCTACACCTTC. Drawing the rest from reference TRBV29-1 and TRBJ1-2, the complete variable domain is SAVISQKPSRDICQRGTSLTIQCQVDSQVTMMFWYRQQPGQSLTLIATANQGSEATYESGFVIDKFPISRPNLTFSTLTVSNMSPEDSSIYLCSVEEFPADGYTFGSGTRLTVV.

This clonotype has ten or more counts. The V gene is TRBV5-1, the J gene TRBJ1-5; 7 bases align to TRBD1. With V trimmed by 0 bases and J by 6 bases, 3 bases remained unmatched. The germline gives CDR1 SGHRS, CDR2 YFSETQ. CDR3 length: 14 residues. The CDR3 loop reads CASSLVGGGQPQHF. The DNA of the CDR3 is TGCGCCAGCAGCTTGGTAGGGGGCGGTCAGCCCCAGCATTTT.

The sample holds many counts of this clonotype. This chain joins TRBV4-1 and TRBJ1-3; D is unclear. Per germline, CDR1 MGHRA and CDR2 YSYEKL. The V end lost 3 bases, the J end lost 0 bases, and 6 bases lay between the germline ends. CDR3 size: 14 residues. The chain's CDR3 is CASSHPASGNTIYF. The CDR3 nucleotides are TGCGCCAGCAGCCACCCAGCCTCTGGAAACACCATATATTTT.

This clonotype was seen ten or more times. This chain connects TRBV28 to TRBJ2-3; 7 positions agree with TRBD1. The length of the CDR3 is 15 residues. Looked up from germline, CDR1 is MDHEN and CDR2 is SYDVKM. The ends lost 4 bases at V and 5 bases at J; junction bases unmatched: 9. CDR3 protein: CASSSGTETRDTQYF. CDR3 nucleotide sequence: TGTGCCAGCAGTTCCGGGACAGAAACTCGAGATACGCAGTATTTT.

This clonotype came up many times. V and J are TRBV28 and TRBJ2-7; D could derive from TRBD1 or TRBD2 (5 bases each). V gave up 7 bases and J gave up 2 bases, with 18 bases separating them. CDR3 length: 15 residues. Germline V lookup: CDR1 MDHEN, CDR2 SYDVKM. CDR3 DNA sequence: TGTGCCAGCAACTCCCCCCCGGGACCAGCCTACGAGCAGTACTTC. Translation: CASNSPPGPAYEQYF.

In its sample, this clonotype ranks as medium-sized. This rearrangement joins TRBV12-3 or TRBV12-4 to TRBJ2-7; D unresolved. The CDR3 spans 14 residues. Deletions cut 6 bases from V and 6 bases from J, with 18 bases between. Here the CDR3 DNA reads TGTGCCAGCAGCCCCTTTGCGACCGCCGCCGAGCAGTACTTC. This encodes CASSPFATAAEQYF.

This clonotype was seen many times. This sequence joins TRBV20-1 and TRBJ1-6; 8 bases fit TRBD1. V lost 6 bases and J lost 8; bases outside the gene matches: 6. The germline CDR1 and CDR2 sequences are DFQATT and SNEGSKA (reference sequence). The length of the CDR3 is 13 residues. The CDR3 sequence: CSARDRPDSPLHF. In DNA, the CDR3 is TGCAGTGCCCGGGACAGGCCGGATTCACCCCTCCACTTT.

This clonotype was seen many times. This chain connects TRBV5-1 to TRBJ1-4; D is ambiguous. The CDR3 totals 15 residues. Between the trimmed V and J ends, which lost 2 bases and 0 bases, there was a span of 8 bases. Germline V gene data show CDR1 as SGHRS and CDR2 as YFSETQ. The CDR3 DNA sequence: TGCGCCAGCAGCTTTCTCAGCGCAACTAATGAAAAACTGTTTTTT. Translating gives CASSFLSATNEKLFF.